A selection of T cell receptor beta chains follows, all from one sample in a study of shared clonotypes between healthy human individuals. Profiling relied on immunoSEQ multiplex PCR, and the TCRdb table lists in-frame clones only, not all of them. The data show around 2.3 million clones, with 90% to 96% seen just once and roughly 0.13% held by the top ten. The material sequenced was naive CD4+ T cells sorted from blood. Receptor source: a man aged 18 to 35 in good health. The CDR3 runs from the conserved cysteine through the conserved F or W. Each record gives: V gene, D gene, J gene, clone size, CDR3 protein. A D gene is named only where the DNA matches it firmly. Clone size is shown for a subset of rows, as once, few, many or a class of expanded clone.

v_call: TRBV5-1
d_call: .
j_call: TRBJ1-4
clone_size: .
cdr3_aa: CASSFGGSNEKLFF

v_call: TRBV2
d_call: .
j_call: TRBJ2-5
clone_size: .
cdr3_aa: CASSENGRGGETQYF

v_call: TRBV4-3
d_call: TRBD2
j_call: TRBJ2-1
clone_size: .
cdr3_aa: CASSYGLAVYNEQFF

v_call: TRBV5-6
d_call: TRBD1
j_call: TRBJ1-2
clone_size: .
cdr3_aa: CASRRRGRDYGYTF

v_call: TRBV30
d_call: .
j_call: TRBJ2-3
clone_size: .
cdr3_aa: CASLRGRFTDTQYF

v_call: TRBV29-1
d_call: .
j_call: TRBJ1-1
clone_size: .
cdr3_aa: CSVRRQLEAFF

v_call: TRBV2
d_call: TRBD1
j_call: TRBJ2-7
clone_size: .
cdr3_aa: CASNRDSPYEQYF

v_call: TRBV4-3
d_call: TRBD2
j_call: TRBJ2-7
clone_size: few
cdr3_aa: CASSQVLAGGPYEQYF

v_call: TRBV30
d_call: .
j_call: TRBJ2-5
clone_size: .
cdr3_aa: CAWSPRTVTKETQYF

v_call: TRBV19
d_call: .
j_call: TRBJ2-3
clone_size: once
cdr3_aa: CASKGRGKTDTQYF

v_call: TRBV6-1
d_call: .
j_call: TRBJ2-7
clone_size: .
cdr3_aa: CASKIIGTLIYEQYF

v_call: TRBV2
d_call: .
j_call: TRBJ2-2
clone_size: .
cdr3_aa: CASSNFGELFF

v_call: TRBV30
d_call: .
j_call: TRBJ1-3
clone_size: .
cdr3_aa: CAASTSGNTIYF

v_call: TRBV11-2
d_call: .
j_call: TRBJ1-5
clone_size: .
cdr3_aa: CASSLDRNQPQHF

v_call: TRBV6-1
d_call: TRBD1
j_call: TRBJ1-1
clone_size: .
cdr3_aa: CASSSRGQAAEAFF

v_call: TRBV7-2
d_call: .
j_call: TRBJ2-1
clone_size: once
cdr3_aa: CASSFRGEQFF

v_call: TRBV9
d_call: .
j_call: TRBJ2-2
clone_size: once
cdr3_aa: CASSGHAFISGRDTGELFF

v_call: TRBV7-9
d_call: .
j_call: TRBJ1-4
clone_size: .
cdr3_aa: CASSVALNEKLFF

v_call: TRBV11-2
d_call: .
j_call: TRBJ1-6
clone_size: .
cdr3_aa: CASSSYVGINSPLHF

v_call: TRBV5-1
d_call: TRBD1
j_call: TRBJ1-1
clone_size: .
cdr3_aa: CASSLDPGGTVEAFF

v_call: TRBV9
d_call: TRBD1
j_call: TRBJ2-4
clone_size: .
cdr3_aa: CASSTGVKNIQYF

v_call: TRBV28
d_call: TRBD2
j_call: TRBJ2-5
clone_size: .
cdr3_aa: CASSSSGRETQYF

v_call: TRBV28
d_call: .
j_call: TRBJ1-2
clone_size: .
cdr3_aa: CASSPPGLYGYTF

v_call: TRBV6-7
d_call: .
j_call: TRBJ1-5
clone_size: .
cdr3_aa: CASSRRPGAQPQHF

v_call: TRBV6-5
d_call: .
j_call: TRBJ1-3
clone_size: .
cdr3_aa: CASTPGEPGNTIYF

v_call: TRBV5-1
d_call: TRBD1
j_call: TRBJ2-3
clone_size: .
cdr3_aa: CASSLGQGATDTQYF

v_call: TRBV19
d_call: .
j_call: TRBJ1-5
clone_size: .
cdr3_aa: CASTPTDSQPQHF

v_call: TRBV9
d_call: TRBD2
j_call: TRBJ2-1
clone_size: .
cdr3_aa: CASSVSSGAYNEQFF

v_call: TRBV19
d_call: .
j_call: TRBJ2-7
clone_size: .
cdr3_aa: CASRTTGYEQYF

v_call: TRBV30
d_call: .
j_call: TRBJ2-7
clone_size: .
cdr3_aa: CAWSIQYEQYF

v_call: TRBV6-5
d_call: .
j_call: TRBJ2-1
clone_size: .
cdr3_aa: CASTGLGEQFF

v_call: TRBV28
d_call: .
j_call: TRBJ2-1
clone_size: once
cdr3_aa: CASSASGLDTTYNEQFF

v_call: TRBV4-1
d_call: TRBD1
j_call: TRBJ1-2
clone_size: .
cdr3_aa: CASSQGDSETYGYTF

v_call: TRBV5-1
d_call: .
j_call: TRBJ1-2
clone_size: .
cdr3_aa: CASSPDSGVYGYTF

v_call: TRBV19
d_call: TRBD1
j_call: TRBJ2-7
clone_size: .
cdr3_aa: CASSIGVQGRHEQYF

v_call: TRBV7-9
d_call: .
j_call: TRBJ2-3
clone_size: .
cdr3_aa: CASSFEGTADTQYF

v_call: TRBV5-1
d_call: .
j_call: TRBJ1-2
clone_size: .
cdr3_aa: CASRPDIGGGYTF

v_call: TRBV11-3
d_call: .
j_call: TRBJ2-3
clone_size: .
cdr3_aa: CASSAGGTGTDTQYF

v_call: TRBV2
d_call: .
j_call: TRBJ2-7
clone_size: .
cdr3_aa: CASSQGPQPYEQYF

v_call: TRBV18
d_call: TRBD1
j_call: TRBJ1-2
clone_size: .
cdr3_aa: CASSRTRDRAQKEGYTF

v_call: TRBV2
d_call: .
j_call: TRBJ2-3
clone_size: .
cdr3_aa: CASSEGGLLDTQYF

v_call: TRBV5-1
d_call: .
j_call: TRBJ2-5
clone_size: .
cdr3_aa: CASRNGGPGETQYF

v_call: TRBV5-1
d_call: .
j_call: TRBJ2-5
clone_size: .
cdr3_aa: CASSLGQETQYF

v_call: TRBV27
d_call: TRBD2
j_call: TRBJ2-7
clone_size: .
cdr3_aa: CASSLERGPYEQYF

v_call: TRBV7-9
d_call: TRBD1
j_call: TRBJ2-7
clone_size: .
cdr3_aa: CASSLIGTGGWEQYF

v_call: TRBV7-8
d_call: TRBD1
j_call: TRBJ2-7
clone_size: .
cdr3_aa: CASSPWTGGDYEQYF

v_call: TRBV6-6
d_call: .
j_call: TRBJ1-1
clone_size: .
cdr3_aa: CASSYTTVNTEAFF

v_call: TRBV27
d_call: .
j_call: TRBJ2-5
clone_size: .
cdr3_aa: CASTPYQETQYF

v_call: TRBV9
d_call: .
j_call: TRBJ1-6
clone_size: few
cdr3_aa: CASSSGNYNSPLHF

v_call: TRBV7-2
d_call: TRBD1
j_call: TRBJ2-7
clone_size: once
cdr3_aa: CASSSGQTISEQYF

v_call: TRBV6-5
d_call: TRBD1
j_call: TRBJ1-1
clone_size: .
cdr3_aa: CASLSGGGNTEAFF

v_call: TRBV7-6
d_call: .
j_call: TRBJ1-1
clone_size: .
cdr3_aa: CASSRGHLSPVPGAEAFF

v_call: TRBV30
d_call: .
j_call: TRBJ2-7
clone_size: .
cdr3_aa: CAWSVGQGSYEQYF

v_call: TRBV9
d_call: .
j_call: TRBJ2-6
clone_size: .
cdr3_aa: CASSFQTASSGANVLTF

v_call: TRBV28
d_call: .
j_call: TRBJ2-7
clone_size: .
cdr3_aa: CASTPGQSYEQYF

v_call: TRBV10-2
d_call: .
j_call: TRBJ2-1
clone_size: .
cdr3_aa: CASSDPGHEQFF

v_call: TRBV6-1
d_call: .
j_call: TRBJ1-2
clone_size: .
cdr3_aa: CASSEVGSGYTF

v_call: TRBV5-1
d_call: TRBD2
j_call: TRBJ2-5
clone_size: .
cdr3_aa: CASGGGPEETQYF